The source of this T cell receptor beta chain is a study of shared clonotypes between healthy human individuals. Study-wide context: Per donor, three plates held CD4 naive cells, three held CD4 memory, two held CD8 naive and one held CD8 memory. Study outcomes and limitations: Naive subsets tended to show greater estimated richness than memory subsets.

Once extracted for a subset, genomic DNA was divided evenly among several immunoSEQ plates. This table comes from immunoSEQ multiplex PCR, and its TCRdb copy is limited to in-frame clones, with some not included. Of about 2.1 million clones in the sample, 90% to 95% are singletons; the top ten hold more than 1.5%. This CDR3 contains 14 residues. V was trimmed by 6 bases and J by 4 bases, leaving 16 bases between them. CDR1 and CDR2 from the germline V gene are SGHTS and YDEGEE. As defined, naive CD8 cells were CD45RO-negative and positively selected for CCR7, with terminally differentiated effector memory CD45RA+ cells excluded. Recent acute infections and vaccinations were absent in the healthy HIV-negative adult donors. In regard to this clone: Its antigen is currently unknown.

The rearrangement uses TRBV5-8 and TRBJ2-5, with D perhaps matching TRBD1 or TRBD2 (5 bases each). This receptor was obtained from a man younger than 30 in good health. Some clones in this sample may be carry-over from other donors' samples. What was sequenced was naive CD8+ T cells from PBMCs. The CDR3 region is CASTRGALGETQYF. The CDR3 nucleotides read TGTGCCAGCACCCGGGGCGCGCTTGGAGAGACCCAGTACTTC.